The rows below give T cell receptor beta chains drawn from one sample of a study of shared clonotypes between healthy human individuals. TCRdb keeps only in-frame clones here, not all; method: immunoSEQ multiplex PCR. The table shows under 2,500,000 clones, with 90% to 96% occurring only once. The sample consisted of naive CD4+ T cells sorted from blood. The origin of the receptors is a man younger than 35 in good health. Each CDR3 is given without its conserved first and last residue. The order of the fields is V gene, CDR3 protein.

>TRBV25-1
ASSPASRVVETQY
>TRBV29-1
SVITGTGGPWGAF
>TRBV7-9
ASSFLGLAGGGYEQY
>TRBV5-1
ASNPRDTRGGEQY
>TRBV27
ASSLEGQVLYEGQY
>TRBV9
ASSVDPSGGLLNIQY
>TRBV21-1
ASPKRGEQF
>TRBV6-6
ASSYTGQGHEQY
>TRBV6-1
ASTYPDRELF
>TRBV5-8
ASSWDIYGYT
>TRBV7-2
ASSLSAGGVYEQY
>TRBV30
ARTLAQDRGLNTEAF
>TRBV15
ATSRDRDFGTSGNYNEQF
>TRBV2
ASSAAVGRTQY
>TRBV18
ASSPRRGDQPQH
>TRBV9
ASSVVGTGFGYT
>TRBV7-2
ASTSTGELF
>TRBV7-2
ASSPSRQGAEAF
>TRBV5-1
ASSITGQSTDTQY
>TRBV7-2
ASSWGTGTYEQY
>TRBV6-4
ASSQGLNTGELF
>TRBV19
ASSGPNYGYT
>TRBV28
ASSLMSEQY
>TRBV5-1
ASSLGRNTGELF
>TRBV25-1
ASSEDRGLGAF
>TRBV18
ASSPNLAPGNTIY